Listed below are T cell receptor beta chains from one sample, sequenced in a study of regulatory T cells. Data came from immunoSEQ multiplex PCR; TCRdb stores just in-frame clones and leaves some out. The sample has tens of thousands of clones, about 94% seen once. Material for sequencing was conventional CD4+ T cells sorted from blood. The source of these receptors is a child between 2 and 9 years old with CD3G deficiency. The CDR3 runs from the conserved cysteine through the conserved F or W. Each record gives: D gene, J gene, clone size, V gene, CDR3 protein, CDR3 DNA. D genes are given only for firm matches. Size values are once, few and many counts, or a class for expanded clones, and some rows have none.

TRBD1	TRBJ1-5	.	TRBV28	CASSPYGQGGSFRNQPQHF	TGTGCCAGCAGTCCGTACGGCCAGGGGGGGTCGTTTCGGAATCAGCCCCAGCATTTT
.	TRBJ2-5	.	TRBV5-1	CASSFGGAETQYF	TGCGCCAGCAGCTTCGGAGGGGCGGAGACCCAGTACTTC
TRBD2	TRBJ2-7	.	TRBV5-1	CASSPGLAGAGEQYF	TGCGCCAGCAGCCCCGGACTAGCGGGAGCGGGCGAGCAGTACTTC
.	TRBJ1-1	.	TRBV28	CATFQGTEAFF	TGTGCCACCTTCCAGGGCACTGAAGCTTTCTTT
TRBD1	TRBJ2-7	few	TRBV28	CASKGQENYEQYF	TGTGCCAGCAAGGGACAGGAAAATTACGAGCAGTACTTC
TRBD2	TRBJ2-7	.	TRBV28	CASSRTSGGSYEQYF	TGTGCCAGCAGTCGGACTAGCGGCGGATCCTACGAGCAGTACTTC
.	TRBJ2-7	.	TRBV5-5	CASSRLAAGVEQYF	TGTGCCAGCAGCCGACTTGCGGCAGGCGTCGAGCAGTACTTC
.	TRBJ2-4	.	TRBV28	CASSFAGSQNIQYF	TGTGCCAGCAGTTTCGCCGGGAGCCAAAACATTCAGTACTTC
.	TRBJ1-2	.	TRBV28	CASTRGKGYSYTF	TGTGCCAGCACCCGGGGTAAAGGTTATAGCTACACCTTC
.	TRBJ2-2	.	TRBV5-1	CASSLAASSGELFF	TGCGCCAGCAGCTTGGCCGCGAGTTCCGGGGAGCTGTTTTTT
.	TRBJ2-1	.	TRBV5-1	CASSSGPGPYNEQFF	TGCGCCAGCAGCTCGGGACCGGGACCTTACAATGAGCAGTTCTTC
.	TRBJ1-1	.	TRBV11-2	CASSLGAGTEAFF	TGTGCCAGCAGCTTAGGTGCAGGTACTGAAGCTTTCTTT
TRBD1	TRBJ2-7	.	TRBV28	CASSADRVYEQYF	TGTGCCAGCAGTGCAGACAGGGTCTACGAGCAGTACTTC
.	TRBJ1-2	.	TRBV6-1	CASSLDQTVNYGYTF	TGTGCCAGCAGCCTCGACCAGACGGTTAACTATGGCTACACCTTC
TRBD2	TRBJ2-1	.	TRBV28	CASSLVAGYNEQFF	TGTGCCAGCAGTTTGGTAGCGGGATACAATGAGCAGTTCTTC
.	TRBJ1-4	.	TRBV6-1	CASSETGNEKLFF	TGTGCCAGCAGTGAAACAGGGAATGAAAAACTGTTTTTT
.	TRBJ2-7	.	TRBV14	CASSQAAPFRAF	TGTGCCAGCAGCCAAGCGGCGCCGTTTCGTGCGTTC
.	TRBJ2-3	.	TRBV18	CASSPPRLQRQYF	TGTGCCAGCTCACCACCGCGGCTCCAGAGGCAGTATTTT